Presented here are 11 T cell receptor beta chains from one specimen sequenced in a study of response to subunit inactivated influenza vaccine. Each CDR3 protein is one row after TCRdb ran MiXCR on the RT-PCR reads. This table holds 500,000 to 650,000 distinct CDR3 sequences, approximately 7.6% found once. Sequencing used PBMCs from blood, obtained around 2 years after vaccination. The receptors here all came from a man aged 45-69 years who received an inactivated influenza vaccine.

The table lists this clonotype with many counts. V is TRBV20-1 and J is TRBJ1-1; D is undetermined. This CDR3 has 13 residues. Trimming stripped 5 bases from V and 0 bases from J, with 10 bases between. The germline V gene has CDR1 DFQATT and CDR2 SNEGSKA (reference sequence). Written as DNA, the CDR3 is TGCAGTGCTCGGCAGACATTGAACACTGAAGCTTTCTTT. As protein: CSARQTLNTEAFF.

This clonotype came up a few times. V usage is TRBV28 and J usage is TRBJ2-2; D uncertain. This CDR3 is 13 amino acids long. Trimming cost V 4 bases and J 5 bases, with 8 bases left between them. CDR1 is MDHEN, CDR2 SYDVKM, per germline. In DNA form, the CDR3 reads TGTGCCAGCAGTTCTGTACAGACCGGGGAGCTGTTTTTT. Encoded protein: CASSSVQTGELFF.

This clonotype has just a few counts. The chain has TRBV28 and TRBJ1-2; 9 bases agree with TRBD1. The CDR3 covers 15 residues. Germline lookup yields CDR1 MDHEN and CDR2 SYDVKM. The V and J ends lost 3 bases and 7 bases, in that order; junction bases with no gene match: 9. The DNA of the CDR3 is TGTGCCAGCAGTTTCACAGGGGGCGCATGGAGTGGCTACACCTTC. Its protein is CASSFTGGAWSGYTF.

The rearrangement uses TRBV7-2 and TRBJ2-3, with TRBD2 as a possible D gene (6 bases). Germline lookup yields CDR1 SGHTA and CDR2 FQGNSA. The CDR3 is made up of 15 amino acids. V was shortened by 2 bases and J by 8 bases, with 17 bases between the two germline ends. The CDR3 protein is CASSLPRDGGATQYF. The CDR3 DNA sequence: TGTGCCAGCAGCTTACCGAGGGACGGCGGGGCTACGCAGTATTTT.

This clonotype was seen more than once but under ten times. This rearrangement joins TRBV7-2 to TRBJ2-1, with unresolved D. CDR1 and CDR2 (germline): SGHTA, FQGNSA. CDR3 size: 13 residues. Trimming took off 3 bases at V and 6 bases at J, with 9 bases between the two ends. The CDR3 DNA follows: TGTGCCAGCAGCTTCTATCGTTCCAATGAGCAGTTCTTC. The encoded protein is CASSFYRSNEQFF.

This clonotype was found many times. This chain uses TRBV20-1 with TRBJ2-3; D gene ambiguous. V lost 6 bases and J 4 bases, leaving 5 bases between the germline ends. The CDR3 length is 10 residues. Germline-derived CDR1 and CDR2 are DFQATT and SNEGSKA (reference sequence). Here the CDR3 reads CSASPDTQYF. The CDR3 bases are TGCAGTGCCAGCCCAGATACGCAGTATTTT.

This clonotype was observed a few times. The CDR3 loop is CSARGPGGGDTEAFF. DNA for the CDR3: TGCAGTGCTAGAGGGCCCGGGGGAGGAGACACTGAAGCTTTCTTT. This sequence joins TRBV20-1 and TRBJ1-1, with D possibly being TRBD1 (5 bases). The germline gives CDR1 DFQATT, CDR2 SNEGSKA (reference sequence). This CDR3 comprises 15 residues. V dropped 1 base and J dropped 3 bases, with 15 bases sitting between them.

At least ten counts were recorded for this clonotype. The chain couples TRBV3-1 to TRBJ2-3; 9 bases map to TRBD1. Germline assignment: CDR1 LGHDT and CDR2 YNNKEL (reference sequence). The CDR3 runs 13 residues. V lost 4 bases to trimming and J lost 6 bases; unmatched junction nucleotides: 2. In DNA form, the CDR3 reads TGTGCCAGCAGCCCGGGACAGGGTGATACGCAGTATTTT. Protein: CASSPGQGDTQYF.

This clonotype has only a few counts. An end of the junction differs from the germline gene, which may be a read error. For the CDR3, the DNA is TGCGCCAGCAGCCTACTTTCCTCCCACAATGAGCAGTTCTTC. It yields the protein CASSLLSSHNEQFF. The genes are TRBV4-1 and TRBJ2-1; D unclear. Germline CDR1 is MGHRA and CDR2 is YSYEKL. The CDR3 is 14 amino acids.

At least ten counts were recorded for this clonotype. The chain has TRBV20-1 and TRBJ1-6, with 7 bases that match TRBD1. This CDR3 is built from 15 residues. Unmatched junction bases numbered 8, after V lost 0 bases and J lost 9 bases. Germline V gene data show CDR1 as DFQATT and CDR2 as SNEGSKA (reference sequence). CDR3 in DNA: TGCAGTGCTAGAGATTTAGGGGGCTCTGTTTCACCCCTCCACTTT. As protein: CSARDLGGSVSPLHF.

This clonotype was counted between two and nine times. The V gene is TRBV15, the J gene TRBJ2-1; TRBD2 matches 10 bases. Germline assignment: CDR1 LNHNV and CDR2 YYDKDF (reference sequence). This CDR3 is 19 amino acids long. Germline trimming cut 5 bases from V and 0 bases from J; bases unmatched to any gene: 13. The CDR3 is CATSPEGLAGVYSYNEQFF. Written as DNA, the CDR3 is TGTGCCACCAGCCCTGAGGGCCTAGCGGGAGTATACTCCTACAATGAGCAGTTCTTC.